This T cell receptor (beta chain) was observed in a study of blood T cell repertoires in COVID-19. Study-wide context: Spain, Italy and the United States supplied samples that represented acute and convalescent COVID-19. The analysed material was cDNA or gDNA that came from T cells, B-cell-depleted T cells, or PBMCs.

Original processing notes: Using reference gene primer amplification, nucleated cell counts were estimated. Libraries were prepared by immunoSEQ multiplex PCR; TCRdb keeps only in-frame clonotypes and omits some of them. V and J calls and clone size are as listed in that table; D and trimming were resolved from the DNA. The table records approximately 90,000 clones, approximately 83% of them present only once. The CDR3 totals 16 residues. V usage is TRBV21-1 and J usage is TRBJ1-2; the D call TRBD1 from the table was never checked on the DNA. TRBV21-1 is shown as a pseudogene. What was sequenced was peripheral blood. This clonotype originated in a woman older than 75 with active or convalescent COVID-19. The CDR3 coding sequence is TGTGCCAGCAGCAAGGATCAAAGGACAGGACGATCTGGCTACACCTTC. Translated, it gives CASSKDQRTGRSGYTF.